Below are 27 T cell receptor beta chains sequenced from a single sample in a study of T cells in women clearing cervical HPV infection (dated by TCRdb to the late 2010s). The method was the immunoSEQ multiplex PCR assay. Here the immuneACCESS table is served through TCRdb, limited to in-frame sequences with V and J called. Missing clones are a known gap in these copies; in checked studies unresolved V genes cover under half, and the rest lacks a known reason. This sample's table carries about 9,200 clones. The top ten hold roughly 8% of the sample. What was sequenced was blood buffy coat. The receptors stem from a woman aged 18-70 years with a cervical HPV16 infection that either progressed to CIN3+ or cleared (not recorded which).

Partial CDR3 DNA: TGTGCCAGTAAGGTACTCTGGTCAGGAGGC. Protein: CASKVLWSGG. The complete CDR3 sequence is CASKVLWSGGYTF. J is TRBJ1-2 and V is TRBV19, with D hard to call. Read data end 3 residues before the CDR3 end; the end is taken from the germline J gene. This CDR3 comprises 13 residues. Germline V lookup: CDR1 LNHDA, CDR2 SQIVND (reference sequence).

To note about this clone: The sequenced fragment ends 3 residues before the CDR3 boundary, so the rest is inferred from the germline J gene. The rearrangement uses TRBV6-2 or TRBV6-3 and TRBJ2-3; 9 positions match TRBD2. The CDR3 totals 16 residues. V was clipped by 6 bases and J by 4 bases; unmatched bases: 11. Germline-derived CDR1 and CDR2 are MNHEY and SVGEGT. The CDR3 loop is CASSDRSGGPPDTQYF. The sequenced part of the CDR3 DNA is TGTGCCAGCAGCGACAGGAGCGGGGGGCCCCCAGATACG.

With respect to this clone: The read falls 3 residues short of the CDR3 end, and the missing part is taken from the germline J gene. The chain is built from TRBV19 and TRBJ2-3; D is ambiguous. The CDR3 has 13 residues. CDR1 LNHDA and CDR2 SQIVND come from the germline V gene (reference sequence). The DNA read from the CDR3 is TGTGCCAGTAGTGCTGCTTCTAGTCAGCCG. This translates into CASSAASSQP. From start to end, the CDR3 is CASSAASSQPQYF.

A note on this clone: With the read ending 3 residues before the CDR3 end, the germline J gene is used to fill in that end. This chain links TRBV29-1 with TRBJ1-1, with 9 nucleotides matching TRBD1. V lost 5 bases, J lost 5 bases, and 6 bases stayed unmatched. This CDR3 is built from 13 residues. Germline CDR1 and CDR2: SQVTM and ANQGSEA. CDR3 loop: CSVQTGGGTEAFF. CDR3 DNA (partial): TGCAGCGTTCAAACAGGGGGCGGAACTGAA.

To note about this clone: The CDR3 end lies 3 residues beyond the end of the read and is filled in from the germline J gene. The V and J genes are TRBV19 and TRBJ2-5, with D possibly being TRBD2 (7 bases). V shed 2 bases and J shed 4 bases, with 14 bases lying between them. CDR3 length equals 15 residues. Germline CDR1 is LNHDA and CDR2 is SQIVND (reference sequence). Here the CDR3 reads CASSIIGGRVETQYF. The sequenced CDR3 bases are TGTGCCAGTAGTATAATCGGGGGGCGGGTAGAGACC.

Considering frequency, this clone is medium-sized (0.01 to 0.1%). The read ends 3 residues shy of where the CDR3 ends; the end is completed using the germline J gene. The chain couples TRBV20-1 to TRBJ2-3; no firm D call. CDR1 is DFQATT, CDR2 SNEGSKA, per germline (reference sequence). The CDR3 spans 13 residues. V was shortened by 3 bases and J by 4 bases, with 11 bases between the two germline ends. The CDR3 here is CSASSGSPDTQYF. The sequenced part of the CDR3 DNA is TGCAGTGCTAGTTCCGGGTCCCCAGATACG.

Details on this clone: The CDR3 goes on 3 residues after the read ends, and that part is filled in from the germline J gene. V is TRBV7-2 and J is TRBJ2-1; 7 bases are a match to TRBD1. The V gene end was trimmed by 5 bases and the J gene end by 7 bases; junction bases not matched to a gene: 11. The CDR3 is 15 residues long. CDR1 and CDR2 from the germline V gene are SGHTA and FQGNSA. The covered CDR3 bases are TGTGCCAGCAGCCCTGAGGGGGCAGGTTGGAATGAG. Translating it yields CASSPEGAGWNE. The entire CDR3 is CASSPEGAGWNEQFF. The full variable domain, completed using reference TRBV7-2 and TRBJ2-1, is GAGVSQSPSNKVTEKGKDVELRCDPISGHTALYWYRQSLGQGLEFLIYFQGNSAPDKSGLPSDRFSAERTGGSVSTLTIQRTQQEDSAVYLCASSPEGAGWNEQFFGPGTRLTVL.

In the case of this clone: The read terminates 3 residues ahead of where the CDR3 ends, so the germline J gene completes it. The chain uses TRBV19 and TRBJ2-2; TRBD2 might be the D (6 bases). Germline V lookup: CDR1 LNHDA, CDR2 SQIVND (reference sequence). V was shortened by 9 bases and J by 2 bases, with 19 bases between the two germline ends. This CDR3 spans 16 amino acids. The CDR3 sequence is CASNWGAGLNTGELFF. The CDR3 DNA, read in part, is TGTGCCAGCAATTGGGGTGCGGGGCTCAACACCGGGGAG.

As concerns this clone: The read falls 3 residues short of the CDR3 end, and the missing part is taken from the germline J gene. The chain couples TRBV4-1 to TRBJ1-4; D remains unclear. The CDR3 is 15 residues long. CDR1 is MGHRA and CDR2 is YSYEKL in the germline V gene. The V and J ends lost 0 bases and 5 bases respectively, with 10 bases between them. The CDR3 sequence: CASSQESLSNEKLFF. Partial CDR3 DNA: TGCGCCAGCAGCCAAGAATCGTTGTCCAATGAAAAA.

Worth noting for this clone: Sequencing ends 3 residues short of the CDR3 end; the germline J gene provides the rest. This chain links TRBV7-9 with TRBJ2-4; possibly TRBD1 for D (5 bases). The CDR3 extends over 12 amino acids. CDR1 and CDR2 (germline): SEHNR, FQNEAQ (reference sequence). The covered CDR3 bases are TGTGCCAGCCAGGGTCGATGGGATGGT. This sequence encodes CASQGRWDG. The entire CDR3 sequence reads CASQGRWDGQYF. The complete variable domain, with remaining parts taken from reference TRBV7-9 and TRBJ2-4, reads DTGVSQNPRHKITKRGQNVTFRCDPISEHNRLYWYRQTLGQGPEFLTYFQNEAQLEKSRLLSDRFSAERPKGSFSTLEIQRTEQGDSAMYLCASQGRWDGQYFGAGTRLSVL.

Remarks on this clone: The read ends 3 residues early relative to the CDR3; the germline J gene fills the gap. The genes are TRBV11-2 and TRBJ2-7; D not certain. The ends were cut back, 1 base at V and 3 bases at J, with 10 bases in the middle. The CDR3 has 14 amino acids. Germline values: CDR1 SGHAT, CDR2 FQNNGV. This CDR3 is CASSLVPGDYEQYF. The DNA read from the CDR3 is TGTGCCAGCAGCTTAGTCCCGGGTGACTACGAG.

Turning to this clone: Sequence at one end of the junction differs from germline and may be a read error. The read finishes 3 residues shy of the CDR3 end, and the germline J gene is used to complete it. The V gene is TRBV7-7, the J gene TRBJ2-1; a possible D gene is TRBD2 (6 bases). From germline, CDR1 is SSHAT and CDR2 FNYEAQ (reference sequence). The CDR3 contains 15 residues. CDR3 loop: CASSRGTGPLDEQFF. The covered CDR3 bases are TGTGCTAGCAGCCGCGGGACTGGTCCCTTGGATGAG.

For this clone: The CDR3 end is not reached by the read, which stops 3 residues before it; the germline J gene fills it in. The chain couples TRBV7-8 to TRBJ1-1, with a possible D match to TRBD1 (6 bases). Germline V gene lookup returns CDR1 SGHVS and CDR2 FQNEAQ. V lost 1 base and J 2 bases, leaving 17 bases between the germline ends. The CDR3 contains 17 residues. The sequenced CDR3 bases are TGTGCCAGCAGCTTAGTTGGGGGGGCTACTTTTAACACTGAA. It codes for CASSLVGGATFNTE. The CDR3 in full is CASSLVGGATFNTEAFF.

Note on this clone: The read terminates 3 residues ahead of where the CDR3 ends, so the germline J gene completes it. This chain links TRBV5-1 with TRBJ2-2; D unclear. V lost 0 bases to trimming and J lost 0 bases, with 9 bases between them. The CDR3 has 16 residues. CDR1 is SGHRS, CDR2 YFSETQ, per germline. The sequenced part of the CDR3 DNA is TGCGCCAGCAGCTTGGGTCTAACCGCGAACACCGGGGAG. This codes for CASSLGLTANTGE. The full CDR3 sequence reads CASSLGLTANTGELFF.

To note about this clone: The read stops 3 residues short of the end of the CDR3; the missing end is completed from the germline J gene. The gene calls are TRBV7-9 and TRBJ1-2, with TRBD1 identical over 10 bases. The germline CDR1 and CDR2 sequences are SEHNR and FQNEAQ (reference sequence). This CDR3 has 14 amino acids. CDR3 sequence: CASSPRDRGYDYTF. CDR3 DNA, as far as it was read: TGTGCCAGCAGCCCTAGGGACAGGGGTTACGAC.

Notes on this clone: The read comes to an end 3 residues before the CDR3 does, leaving the germline J gene to fill in the end. The chain uses TRBV20-1 and TRBJ1-2; D not certain. The CDR3 loop spans 12 amino acids. V lost 6 bases to trimming and J lost 4 bases, with 12 bases between them. The germline V gene has CDR1 DFQATT and CDR2 SNEGSKA (reference sequence). The CDR3 loop reads CSANDNGYGYTF. CDR3 bases read: TGCAGTGCCAACGACAACGGCTATGGC.

CDR3 sequence: CASSSRTSGGAYEQYF. The sequenced CDR3 bases are TGTGCCAGCAGCAGCCGGACTAGCGGGGGGGCCTACGAG. V gene TRBV7-8 combines with J gene TRBJ2-7; 15 bases agree with TRBD2. The CDR3 extends 3 residues past the end of the read, so its final part is completed from the germline J gene. Trimming removed 5 bases from V and 2 bases from J; junction bases left unmatched: 4. Germline values: CDR1 SGHVS, CDR2 FQNEAQ. This CDR3 has 16 amino acids.

As to this clone: Read sequence stops 3 residues before the CDR3 end, and the germline J gene provides the missing end. The genes are TRBV4-1 and TRBJ1-2; D is possibly TRBD1 (6 bases). Germline V CDR1 and CDR2: MGHRA, YSYEKL. The CDR3 extends over 14 amino acids. CDR3 DNA, as far as it was read: TGCGCCAGCAGCCCAATCGGACAGTCTGGGGGC. This gives the protein CASSPIGQSGG. In full, the CDR3 reads CASSPIGQSGGYTF.

This clone is deemed medium-sized by its frequency. The read ends 3 residues before the CDR3 terminus; that terminus is restored from the germline J gene. The chain couples TRBV20-1 to TRBJ1-4; no clear D gene. V was trimmed by 3 bases and J by 3 bases, leaving 11 bases between them. Looked up from germline, CDR1 is DFQATT and CDR2 is SNEGSKA (reference sequence). The CDR3 has 14 residues. The CDR3 protein is CSARGQEANEKLFF. The sequenced part of the CDR3 DNA is TGCAGTGCTAGGGGCCAGGAGGCTAATGAAAAA.

CDR3 DNA, as far as it was read: TGTGCCAGCAGTTTAGTTGGGACAGCATATGGC. This codes for CASSLVGTAYG. The CDR3, in full, reads CASSLVGTAYGYTF. V is TRBV12-3 or TRBV12-4 and J is TRBJ1-2, with 7 bases lining up with TRBD1. The read comes to an end 3 residues before the CDR3 does, leaving the germline J gene to fill in the end. This CDR3 spans 14 amino acids. J lost 5 bases, V lost 1 base, and 4 bases had no gene match.

On this clone: The read ends 3 residues early relative to the CDR3; the germline J gene fills the gap. This sequence joins TRBV29-1 and TRBJ2-1; TRBD1 matches at 9 bases. The J segment lost 4 bases and the V segment lost 8 bases, leaving 15 bases of the junction unmatched. CDR3 length equals 16 residues. The germline V gene has CDR1 SQVTM and CDR2 ANQGSEA. The CDR3 sequence: CSIAVPGTGSYNEQFF. Incomplete CDR3 DNA: TGCAGCATTGCCGTACCCGGGACAGGGTCGTACAATGAG.

With respect to this clone: The read terminates 3 residues ahead of where the CDR3 ends, so the germline J gene completes it. The V gene is TRBV2, the J gene TRBJ1-5; D remains ambiguous. This CDR3 region has 11 residues. V dropped 6 bases and J dropped 6 bases, with 6 bases sitting between them. CDR1 and CDR2 (germline): SNHLY, FYNNEI. Incomplete CDR3 DNA: TGTGCCAGCAGGGTCGGTCAGCCC. It encodes CASRVGQP. The CDR3 in its entirety is CASRVGQPQHF.

As for this clone: The read ends 3 residues before the CDR3 terminus; that terminus is restored from the germline J gene. The V gene is TRBV5-1, the J gene TRBJ1-2; 9 positions match TRBD1. The CDR3 covers 15 residues. V was pared by 4 bases and J by 1 base, with 5 bases of the junction left unmatched. From germline, CDR1 is SGHRS and CDR2 YFSETQ. Partial CDR3 DNA: TGCGCCAGCAGCATAGGGACAGGGCTTAACTATGGC. Translated: CASSIGTGLNYG. The CDR3 as a whole reads CASSIGTGLNYGYTF. Complete variable domain (other parts from reference TRBV5-1 and TRBJ1-2): KAGVTQTPRYLIKTRGQQVTLSCSPISGHRSVSWYQQTPGQGLQFLFEYFSETQRNKGNFPGRFSGRQFSNSRSEMNVSTLELGDSALYLCASSIGTGLNYGYTFGSGTRLTVV.

About this clone itself: The sequence runs out 3 residues before the end of the CDR3; the remainder is reconstructed from the germline J gene. The chain combines TRBV20-1 with TRBJ1-5, with 9 bases aligning to TRBD1. Germline V gene data show CDR1 as DFQATT and CDR2 as SNEGSKA (reference sequence). The J segment lost 4 bases and the V segment lost 0 bases, leaving 4 bases of the junction unmatched. The CDR3 is made up of 15 amino acids. The part of the CDR3 DNA that was read is TGCAGTGCTAGAGACCCGGGACAGGGAAATCAGCCC. Translating it yields CSARDPGQGNQP. The full CDR3 protein is CSARDPGQGNQPQHF.

Regarding this clone: The read finishes 3 residues shy of the CDR3 end, and the germline J gene is used to complete it. This chain connects TRBV5-1 to TRBJ1-4, with D uncertain. Germline-derived CDR1 and CDR2 are SGHRS and YFSETQ. There are 15 residues in the CDR3. The DNA read from the CDR3 is TGCGCCAGCAGCTTGGCCCGGCAGGATAATTCACCA. It codes for CASSLARQDNSP. The CDR3 reads in full as CASSLARQDNSPLFF.

Concerning this clone itself: Read data end 3 residues before the CDR3 end; the end is taken from the germline J gene. This sequence joins TRBV5-1 and TRBJ2-2; TRBD1 matches 9 bases. Looked up from germline, CDR1 is SGHRS and CDR2 is YFSETQ. The CDR3 contains 16 residues. CDR3 DNA, as far as it was read: TGCGCCAGCAGCTTTGACAGGGGGGAGGTTGGTTCACCG. Translated: CASSFDRGEVGSP. The full-length CDR3 reads as CASSFDRGEVGSPLFF.

This CDR3 is CASSWDRTYNEQFF. The part of the CDR3 DNA that was read is TGCGCCAGCAGCTGGGACAGAACCTACAATGAG. The chain links TRBV5-1 to TRBJ2-1; 7 positions match TRBD1. With the read ending 3 residues before the CDR3 end, the germline J gene is used to fill in that end. This CDR3 comprises 14 residues. CDR1 and CDR2 from the germline V gene are SGHRS and YFSETQ. Germline trimming cut 3 bases from V and 2 bases from J; bases unmatched to any gene: 2.